The 6 T cell receptor beta chains in this list originate from one sample, sequenced in a study of blood T cell repertoires in COVID-19. Generated by immunoSEQ multiplex PCR, the TCRdb table keeps only in-frame clones and is missing some. The sample lists about 63,000 clones, around 80% occurring once. The sequencing sample was made of peripheral blood. The source of these receptors is a human donor in a cohort sampled during active COVID-19.

V gene TRBV3-1 (or the pseudogene TRBV3-2) combines with J gene TRBJ2-7, with D hard to call. Trimming stripped 1 base from V and 5 bases from J, with 6 bases between. The CDR3 extends over 12 amino acids. Germline CDR1 and CDR2: LGHDT and YNNKEL (reference sequence). CDR3 sequence reads: CASSQVVNEQYF. The CDR3 DNA reads as TGTGCCAGCAGCCAAGTAGTCAACGAGCAGTACTTC.

V usage is TRBV5-1 and J usage is TRBJ1-1, with 7 bases matching TRBD1. The CDR3 length is 13 residues. Trimming at V came to 4 bases and at J to 6 bases, leaving 6 bases not matched to a gene. Germline V gives CDR1 SGHRS, CDR2 YFSETQ. The CDR3 protein is CASSLGGGAEAFF. The CDR3 coding sequence is TGCGCCAGCAGCCTTGGAGGGGGCGCTGAAGCTTTCTTT.

Note on this clone: The junction departs from the called germline gene at one end, perhaps through a read error. V and J are TRBV19 and TRBJ1-2; possible D gene TRBD1, 6 bases. The CDR3 sequence is 11 residues long. Germline lookup yields CDR1 LNHDA and CDR2 SQIVND (reference sequence). This chain's CDR3 is CASSKRQDTFF. The CDR3 region has the DNA TGTGCCAGTAGTAAGCGACAGGACACATTCTTC.

The rearrangement joins TRBV6-5 to TRBJ2-7, with D maybe TRBD2 (5 bases). The ends were cut back, 2 bases at V and 4 bases at J, with 12 bases in the middle. Germline V gene sequence: CDR1 MNHEY, CDR2 SVGAGI. The CDR3 has 14 residues. The CDR3 nucleotides are TGTGCCAGCAGTTACCAGCGGATCAATTACGAGCAGTACTTC. This gives the protein CASSYQRINYEQYF.

The CDR3 coding sequence is TGTGCCTGGAGTCAAGGGGGTCCCTATGGCTACACCTTC. Amino acid sequence: CAWSQGGPYGYTF. The chain combines TRBV30 with TRBJ1-2; perhaps TRBD1 as D (6 bases). The V gene's germline CDR1 is GTSNPN and CDR2 SVGIG (reference sequence). The CDR3 is 13 residues long. The V gene lost 2 bases and the J gene lost 4 bases, with 11 bases spanning the gap.

The chain recombines TRBV11-3 with TRBJ1-3, with no clear D. Germline V lookup: CDR1 SGHNT, CDR2 YENEEA. The CDR3 is 15 amino acids. V was shortened by 5 bases and J by 4 bases, with 15 bases between the two germline ends. The CDR3 spells CASSPSGGPGNTIYF. For the CDR3, the DNA is TGTGCCAGCAGCCCTTCGGGAGGCCCGGGAAACACCATATATTTT.